Below, 20 T cell receptor beta chains from the same sample are listed, as sequenced in a study of blood T cell repertoires in COVID-19. This table comes from immunoSEQ multiplex PCR, and its TCRdb copy is limited to in-frame clones, with some not included. The sample includes around 150,000 clones, around 74% of them seen just once. The specimen sequenced was peripheral blood. The source of these receptors is an older man with acute or convalescent COVID-19.

The chain couples TRBV11-2 to TRBJ1-3; TRBD1 matches 9 bases. CDR3 size: 18 residues. Germline CDR1 SGHAT, CDR2 FQNNGV. The J segment lost 2 bases and the V segment lost 4 bases, leaving 12 bases of the junction unmatched. CDR3 loop: CASSSSKDRGWTGNTIYF. The CDR3, as DNA: TGTGCCAGCAGCTCAAGTAAGGACAGGGGATGGACTGGAAACACCATATATTTT.

The gene calls are TRBV19 and TRBJ1-6, with D perhaps matching TRBD1 (6 bases). Germline lookup yields CDR1 LNHDA and CDR2 SQIVND (reference sequence). The CDR3 has 13 amino acids. The V end lost 5 bases, the J end lost 6 bases, and 8 bases lay between the germline ends. The CDR3 DNA reads as TGTGCCAGTAGTGGCAGGGGTAATTCACCCCTCCACTTT. It translates to CASSGRGNSPLHF.

The V and J genes are TRBV7-9 and TRBJ2-2; D is perhaps TRBD2 (5 bases). Deletions cut 5 bases from V and 2 bases from J, with 18 bases between. Germline values: CDR1 SEHNR, CDR2 FQNEAQ (reference sequence). CDR3 size: 17 residues. The CDR3 loop is CASSLPLDGVNTGELFF. The CDR3 DNA reads as TGTGCCAGCAGCCTACCCCTAGACGGGGTAAACACCGGGGAGCTGTTTTTT. Using reference TRBV7-9 and TRBJ2-2 for the parts outside the CDR3, the full variable domain is DTGVSQNPRHKITKRGQNVTFRCDPISEHNRLYWYRQTLGQGPEFLTYFQNEAQLEKSRLLSDRFSAERPKGSFSTLEIQRTEQGDSAMYLCASSLPLDGVNTGELFFGEGSRLTVL.

This clone has a handful of counts. This rearrangement joins TRBV6-1 to TRBJ2-7; 10 nucleotides agree with TRBD2. Germline V gene data show CDR1 as MNHNS and CDR2 as SASEGT. V gave up 4 bases and J gave up 0 bases; unmatched junction bases: 3. The CDR3 sequence is 15 residues long. CDR3: CASSGAGGGSYEQYF. CDR3 nucleotide sequence: TGTGCCAGCAGTGGAGCGGGAGGGGGCTCCTACGAGCAGTACTTC.

This chain connects TRBV5-4 to TRBJ1-2; 8 bases are shared with TRBD1. Germline CDR1 SGHNT, CDR2 YYREEE (reference sequence). V dropped 4 bases and J dropped 0; count of bases not matched to a gene: 8. The CDR3 is made up of 16 amino acids. The CDR3 region is CASSPPDRAPNYGYTF. The CDR3 region has the DNA TGTGCCAGCAGCCCCCCGGACAGGGCTCCTAACTATGGCTACACCTTC.

This clone has just a few counts. This rearrangement joins TRBV15 to TRBJ1-2; 7 bases map to TRBD1. Trimming removed 3 bases from V and 6 bases from J; junction bases left unmatched: 10. The CDR3 covers 15 residues. Germline assignment: CDR1 LNHNV and CDR2 YYDKDF (reference sequence). CDR3 loop: CATSRIQGIFDGYTF. CDR3 DNA sequence: TGTGCCACCAGCAGGATACAGGGGATATTCGATGGCTACACCTTC.

J is TRBJ1-2 and V is TRBV6-1, with 7 positions matching TRBD1. The CDR3 has 14 residues. J was trimmed by 4 bases and V by 1 base; bases with no gene match: 3. Germline V gene sequence: CDR1 MNHNS, CDR2 SASEGT. CDR3 residues: CASSEDRGFYGYTF. The CDR3 DNA reads as TGTGCCAGCAGTGAAGACAGGGGATTCTATGGCTACACCTTC.

The rearrangement links TRBV5-1 to TRBJ2-7, with 7 bases fitting TRBD1. Germline V CDR1 and CDR2: SGHRS, YFSETQ. This CDR3 has 15 amino acids. Unmatched junction bases numbered 3, after V lost 0 bases and J lost 0 bases. The CDR3 spells CASSLARGFSYEQYF. As DNA, the CDR3 is TGCGCCAGCAGCTTGGCCAGGGGGTTCTCCTACGAGCAGTACTTC.

With respect to this clone: One end of the junction is discordant with germline, which a read error may explain. This rearrangement joins TRBV20-1 to TRBJ2-1, with TRBD2 matching over 12 bases. CDR3 length equals 11 residues. The germline gives CDR1 DFQATT, CDR2 SNEGSKA (reference sequence). The CDR3 reads CSARGLAGLIF. The CDR3 bases are TGCAGTGCTAGGGGACTAGCGGGCCTGATCTTC.

The V gene is TRBV7-8, the J gene TRBJ2-7, with D tentatively TRBD1 (6 bases). The CDR3 consists of 13 residues. The V gene lost 5 bases and the J gene lost 3 bases, with 11 bases spanning the gap. The germline V gene has CDR1 SGHVS and CDR2 FQNEAQ. This chain's CDR3 is CASSPGTYYEQYF. CDR3 sequence (DNA): TGTGCCAGCAGCCCCGGGACATACTACGAGCAGTACTTC. The variable domain in full, with the rest retrieved from reference TRBV7-8 and TRBJ2-7, is GAGVSQSPRYKVAKRGQDVALRCDPISGHVSLFWYQQALGQGPEFLTYFQNEAQLDKSGLPSDRFFAERPEGSVSTLKIQRTQQEDSAVYLCASSPGTYYEQYFGPGTRLTVT.

This clone has a single count. The V gene is TRBV5-4, the J gene TRBJ2-7, with 11 bases fitting TRBD2. The V gene end was trimmed by 4 bases and the J gene end by 7 bases; junction bases not matched to a gene: 13. This CDR3 spans 16 amino acids. The germline V gene has CDR1 SGHNT and CDR2 YYREEE (reference sequence). CDR3 region: CASSDGRSGGVKEQYF. The DNA for the CDR3 is TGTGCCAGCAGCGATGGTCGTAGCGGGGGGGTTAAAGAGCAGTACTTC.

The rearrangement joins TRBV11-1 to TRBJ2-5; 7 bases match TRBD2. The CDR3 contains 16 residues. J gave up 5 bases and V 5 bases, and 14 bases lay outside the gene matches. Germline loops: CDR1 SGHAT, CDR2 FQDESV (reference sequence). This CDR3 is CASSKARGDPLETQYF. CDR3 DNA: TGTGCCAGCAGCAAGGCACGGGGGGATCCTCTTGAGACCCAGTACTTC.

The gene calls are TRBV12-5 and TRBJ2-7, with 16 bases fitting TRBD2. V trimming: 7 bases; J trimming: 6 bases; junction bases outside the gene matches: 6. CDR3 length: 15 residues. Germline V gene data show CDR1 as LGHNT and CDR2 as FRNRAP. CDR3 nucleotides: TGTGCTAGTGAGCCGGGACTAGCGGGAGGGGGCGAGCAGTACTTC. Residues: CASEPGLAGGGEQYF. The complete variable domain, with remaining parts taken from reference TRBV12-5 and TRBJ2-7, reads DARVTQTPRHKVTEMGQEVTMRCQPILGHNTVFWYRQTMMQGLELLAYFRNRAPLDDSGMPKDRFSAEMPDATLATLKIQPSEPRDSAVYFCASEPGLAGGGEQYFGPGTRLTVT.

The rearrangement links TRBV2 to TRBJ2-4; perhaps TRBD1 as D (6 bases). Trimming took off 4 bases at V and 9 bases at J, with 16 bases between the two ends. The V gene's germline CDR1 is SNHLY and CDR2 FYNNEI. The CDR3 sequence is 14 residues long. CDR3 nucleotides: TGTGCCAGCAGTGGAGGGCAGGGGACCGGCATTCAGTACTTC. Translation: CASSGGQGTGIQYF.

The chain has TRBV7-2 and TRBJ2-3; 7 bases agree with TRBD2. After removal of 5 bases from V and 6 bases from J, the junction contained 8 bases not matched to a gene. The CDR3 has 14 amino acids. Germline V gene sequence: CDR1 SGHTA, CDR2 FQGNSA. CDR3 in DNA: TGTGCCAGCAGCATCCGGGACTACACTGATACGCAGTATTTT. Protein: CASSIRDYTDTQYF.

The chain carries TRBV6-6 and TRBJ2-1, with D possibly TRBD2 on 5 matching bases. CDR3 length: 20 residues. V lost 5 bases and J 0 bases, leaving 26 bases between the germline ends. Germline assignment: CDR1 MNHNY and CDR2 SVGAGI (reference sequence). CDR3 in amino acids: CASSPGLRARPFSSYNEQFF. The CDR3 nucleotides read TGTGCCAGCAGTCCCGGATTGCGGGCACGACCTTTTAGCTCCTACAATGAGCAGTTCTTC.

The table lists this clone with a count of one. This rearrangement joins TRBV5-1 to TRBJ2-7, with 7 bases that match TRBD2. The CDR3 runs to 12 residues. CDR1 is SGHRS and CDR2 is YFSETQ in the germline V gene. J was trimmed by 4 bases and V by 4 bases; bases with no gene match: 2. The CDR3 sequence: CASSPSGYEQYF. CDR3 DNA sequence: TGCGCCAGCAGCCCTAGCGGTTACGAGCAGTACTTC.

This chain uses TRBV10-3 with TRBJ1-2; 7 bases are a match to TRBD1. The CDR3 extends over 13 amino acids. Germline CDR1 ENHRY, CDR2 SYGVKD. V lost 6 bases to trimming and J lost 4 bases; unmatched junction nucleotides: 5. Here the CDR3 DNA reads TGTGCCATCAGCAGACAGGGACTCTATGGCTACACCTTC. Protein sequence: CAISRQGLYGYTF.

Of note for this clone: The limits of the CDR3 on the DNA are not certain, so only TCRdb's listed CDR3 is given. The chain has TRBV30 and TRBJ2-3; TRBD1, as called in the table, went unchecked against the DNA. The CDR3 is 17 residues long, counting both termini. Germline V gene sequence: CDR1 GTSNPN, CDR2 SVGIG (reference sequence). CDR3 protein: CSLVFRATQYFGPTQYF.

The chain combines TRBV7-2 with TRBJ1-2; 7 positions match TRBD1. V gave up 4 bases and J gave up 5 bases; unmatched junction bases: 7. The V gene's germline CDR1 is SGHTA and CDR2 FQGNSA. The CDR3 is 14 amino acids. The chain's CDR3 is CASSSKPGQYGYTF. CDR3 DNA sequence: TGTGCCAGCAGCTCGAAACCGGGACAGTATGGCTACACCTTC.